This T cell receptor beta chain was sequenced during a study of graft-versus-host responses after intestinal transplantation. Study-wide context: Anti-thymocyte globulin induction was given to all recipients, followed by tacrolimus and steroids for roughly three years. Study results and limitations: Peak GvH clone levels in circulation were associated with early post-transplant HvG declines. Detection of GvH clones occurred in recipient marrow, and some had their first appearance in ileum or blood.

The germline CDR1 and CDR2 sequences are LNHDA and SQIVND (reference sequence). Trimming left V 4 bases short and J 5 bases short, with 23 bases between. The CDR3 has 18 amino acids. TCRdb keeps only in-frame clones here, not all; method: immunoSEQ multiplex PCR. The sample has roughly 13,000 clones, approximately 84% seen once. Turning to this clone: The antigen is unknown.

This TCR was sampled from a human patient who received an intestinal transplant, so some T cells may come from the graft donor. The sequenced sample was PBMCs, obtained after intestinal transplantation. This rearrangement joins TRBV19 to TRBJ2-2; weak D call: TRBD2 (7 bases). The CDR3, as DNA: TGTGCCAGTAGTAACCCCGGCCGTGGGGGGGCGTGGACCGGGGAGCTGTTTTTT. Encoded protein: CASSNPGRGGAWTGELFF.